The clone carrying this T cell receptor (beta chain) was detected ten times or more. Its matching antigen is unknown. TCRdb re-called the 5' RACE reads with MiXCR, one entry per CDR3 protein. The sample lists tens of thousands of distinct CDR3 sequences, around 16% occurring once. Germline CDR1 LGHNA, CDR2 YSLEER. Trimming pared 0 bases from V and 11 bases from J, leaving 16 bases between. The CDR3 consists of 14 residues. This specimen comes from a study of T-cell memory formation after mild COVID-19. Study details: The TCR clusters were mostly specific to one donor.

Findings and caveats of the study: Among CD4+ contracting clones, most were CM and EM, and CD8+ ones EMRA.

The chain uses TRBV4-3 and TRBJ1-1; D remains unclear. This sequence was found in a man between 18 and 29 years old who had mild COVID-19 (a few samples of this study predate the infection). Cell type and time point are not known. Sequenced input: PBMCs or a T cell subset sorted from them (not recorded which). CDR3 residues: CASSQDSTSGRAFF. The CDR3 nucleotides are TGCGCCAGCAGCCAAGATTCGACCTCCGGTCGGGCTTTCTTT.